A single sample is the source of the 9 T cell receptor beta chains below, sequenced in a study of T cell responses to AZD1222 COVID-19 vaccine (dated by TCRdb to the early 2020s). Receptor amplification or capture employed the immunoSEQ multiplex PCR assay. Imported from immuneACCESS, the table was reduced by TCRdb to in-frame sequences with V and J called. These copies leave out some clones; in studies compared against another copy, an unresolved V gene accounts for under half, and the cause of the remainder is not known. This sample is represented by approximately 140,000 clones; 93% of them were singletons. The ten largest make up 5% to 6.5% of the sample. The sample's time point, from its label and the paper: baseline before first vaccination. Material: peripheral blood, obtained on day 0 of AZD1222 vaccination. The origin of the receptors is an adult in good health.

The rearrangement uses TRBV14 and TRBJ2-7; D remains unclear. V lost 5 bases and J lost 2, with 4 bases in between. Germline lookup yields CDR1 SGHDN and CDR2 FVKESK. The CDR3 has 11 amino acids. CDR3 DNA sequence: TGTGCCAGCAGCGCAACCTACGAGCAGTACTTC. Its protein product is CASSATYEQYF.

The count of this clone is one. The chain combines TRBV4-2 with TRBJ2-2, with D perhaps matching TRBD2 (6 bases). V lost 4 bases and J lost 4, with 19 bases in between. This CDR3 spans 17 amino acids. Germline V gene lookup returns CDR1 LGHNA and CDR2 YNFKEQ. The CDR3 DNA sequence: TGTGCCAGCAGCCCGTTACTGAGCGGAGCGGGCACCGGGGAGCTGTTTTTT. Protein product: CASSPLLSGAGTGELFF.

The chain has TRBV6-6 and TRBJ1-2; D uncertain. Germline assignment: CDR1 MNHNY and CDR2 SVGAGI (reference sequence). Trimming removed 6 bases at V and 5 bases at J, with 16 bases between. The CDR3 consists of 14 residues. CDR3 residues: CASSPREIFYGYTF. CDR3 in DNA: TGTGCCAGCAGCCCCCGGGAGATCTTTTATGGCTACACCTTC.

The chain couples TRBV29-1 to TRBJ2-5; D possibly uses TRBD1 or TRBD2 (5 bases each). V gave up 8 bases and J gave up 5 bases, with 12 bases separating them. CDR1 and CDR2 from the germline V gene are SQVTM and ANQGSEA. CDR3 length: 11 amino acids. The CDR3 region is CSPQVAETQYF. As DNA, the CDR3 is TGCAGCCCACAGGTAGCGGAGACCCAGTACTTC. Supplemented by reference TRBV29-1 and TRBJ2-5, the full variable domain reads SAVISQKPSRDICQRGTSLTIQCQVDSQVTMMFWYRQQPGQSLTLIATANQGSEATYESGFVIDKFPISRPNLTFSTLTVSNMSPEDSSIYLCSPQVAETQYFGPGTRLLVL.

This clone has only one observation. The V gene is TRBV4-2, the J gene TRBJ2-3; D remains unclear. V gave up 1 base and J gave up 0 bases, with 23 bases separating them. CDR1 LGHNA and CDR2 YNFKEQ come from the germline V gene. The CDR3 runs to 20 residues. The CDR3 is CASSQVRRSFMSASTDTQYF. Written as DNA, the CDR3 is TGTGCCAGCAGCCAAGTGCGGCGGAGTTTCATGAGTGCTAGCACAGATACGCAGTATTTT.

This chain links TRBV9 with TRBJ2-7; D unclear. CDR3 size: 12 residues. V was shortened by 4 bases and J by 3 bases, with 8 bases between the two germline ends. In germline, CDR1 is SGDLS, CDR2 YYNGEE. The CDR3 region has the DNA TGTGCCAGCAGCCCATCAGGCTACGAGCAGTACTTC. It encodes CASSPSGYEQYF.

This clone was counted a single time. The CDR3 loop is CASSQGFGDSPLHF. The CDR3 nucleotides read TGCGCCAGCAGCCAAGGATTCGGGGATTCACCCCTCCACTTT. The chain joins TRBV4-1 to TRBJ1-6; D is ambiguous. Germline CDR1 MGHRA, CDR2 YSYEKL. The CDR3 sequence is 14 residues long. Trimming took 1 base from V and 8 from J, leaving 9 bases between them.

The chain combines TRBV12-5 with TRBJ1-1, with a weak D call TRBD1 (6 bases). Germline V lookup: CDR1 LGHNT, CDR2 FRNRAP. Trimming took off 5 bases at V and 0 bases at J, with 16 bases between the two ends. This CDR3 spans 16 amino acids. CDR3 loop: CASGQVGQSMNTEAFF. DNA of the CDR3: TGTGCTAGTGGTCAGGTAGGACAGTCCATGAACACTGAAGCTTTCTTT. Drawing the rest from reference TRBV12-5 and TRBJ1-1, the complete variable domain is DARVTQTPRHKVTEMGQEVTMRCQPILGHNTVFWYRQTMMQGLELLAYFRNRAPLDDSGMPKDRFSAEMPDATLATLKIQPSEPRDSAVYFCASGQVGQSMNTEAFFGQGTRLTVV.

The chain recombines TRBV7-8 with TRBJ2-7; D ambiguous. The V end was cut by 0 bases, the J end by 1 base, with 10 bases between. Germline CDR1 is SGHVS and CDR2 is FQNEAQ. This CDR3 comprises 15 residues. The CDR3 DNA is TGTGCCAGCAGCTTAGCTTCGGACGTATCCTACGAGCAGTACTTC. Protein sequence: CASSLASDVSYEQYF.